This is a list of T cell receptor beta chains from one sample in a study of blood T cell repertoires in COVID-19. TCRdb keeps only in-frame clones here, not all; method: immunoSEQ multiplex PCR. Among roughly 360,000 clones listed, more than 75% were seen once. Material: peripheral blood. These receptors originate from a human donor with acute or convalescent COVID-19. The donor label of this sample is uncertain. CDR3s include the opening cysteine and the closing phenylalanine or tryptophan. D genes are given only for firm matches. Clone size is not always given. Where it is, it says once, few, many or a class for expanded clones.

j_call,clone_size,v_call,d_call,cdr3_aa,cdr3_nt
TRBJ1-2,NA,TRBV7-2,NA,CASSFVPAGVYGYTF,TGTGCCAGCAGCTTTGTCCCCGCAGGGGTCTATGGCTACACCTTC
TRBJ1-1,NA,TRBV30,NA,CAWSPGLGTEAFF,TGTGCCTGGAGTCCCGGGTTGGGCACTGAAGCTTTCTTT
TRBJ2-6,NA,TRBV28,NA,CASSSSGANVLTF,TGTGCCAGCAGTTCGTCTGGGGCCAACGTCCTGACTTTC
TRBJ2-1,NA,TRBV24-1,TRBD2,CATSSGTSGSSYNEQFF,TGTGCCACCAGTAGCGGGACTAGCGGGAGCTCCTACAATGAGCAGTTCTTC
TRBJ2-1,NA,TRBV2,NA,CASRLGGGPYNEQFF,TGTGCCAGCAGGTTAGGGGGGGGACCCTACAATGAGCAGTTCTTC
TRBJ1-3,NA,TRBV5-6,TRBD1,CASSRDRTGNTIYF,TGTGCCAGCAGCCGGGACAGGACTGGAAACACCATATATTTT
TRBJ2-1,NA,TRBV11-3,NA,CASSGDSVDEQFF,TGTGCCAGCAGCGGCGACAGCGTAGATGAGCAGTTCTTC
TRBJ1-3,NA,TRBV2,TRBD1,CASSDTGTGFGNTIYF,TGTGCCAGCAGCGACACCGGGACAGGTTTTGGAAACACCATATATTTT
TRBJ2-7,NA,TRBV6-5,TRBD1,CASRRDRDRTYEQYF,TGTGCCAGCAGAAGAGACCGGGACAGGACCTACGAGCAGTACTTC
TRBJ1-2,NA,TRBV5-1,TRBD1,CASSLAFGTGGPNYGYTF,TGCGCCAGCAGCTTGGCCTTTGGGACAGGGGGCCCTAACTATGGCTACACCTTC
TRBJ1-2,few,TRBV7-9,TRBD1,CASSIGTGLNGYTF,TGTGCCAGCAGCATCGGGACAGGGCTAAATGGCTACACCTTC
TRBJ2-1,NA,TRBV4-1,NA,CASSRGRDWSKFF,TGCGCCAGCAGCCGGGGCAGGGACTGGTCGAAGTTCTTC
TRBJ1-1,once,TRBV12-5,NA,CASGLLYGVNTEAFF,TGTGCTAGTGGTTTATTGTACGGGGTAAACACTGAAGCTTTCTTT
TRBJ1-5,NA,TRBV5-8,NA,CASSFLGRGSLYNQPQHF,TGTGCCAGCAGCTTTCTAGGCAGGGGATCCCTATACAATCAGCCCCAGCATTTT
TRBJ1-2,NA,TRBV28,NA,CASSQTGRDGYTF,TGTGCCAGCAGTCAAACAGGGAGGGATGGCTACACCTTC
TRBJ1-4,NA,TRBV6-5,TRBD1,CASSLDRVEEKLFF,TGTGCCAGCAGTTTGGACAGGGTCGAAGAAAAACTGTTTTTT
TRBJ1-5,NA,TRBV30,NA,CAWRAGGSQPQHF,TGTGCCTGGAGGGCAGGAGGCAGTCAGCCCCAGCATTTT
TRBJ1-5,NA,TRBV7-6,NA,CASSLVQGGKQPQHF,TGTGCCAGCAGCTTAGTTCAGGGCGGTAAACAGCCCCAGCATTTT
TRBJ1-4,NA,TRBV4-1,NA,CASRKPPEQLFF,TGCGCCAGCAGGAAGCCCCCGGAGCAACTGTTTTTT
TRBJ1-5,NA,TRBV4-2,TRBD1,CASSLSGQGSNQPQHF,TGTGCCAGCAGCCTATCGGGACAGGGCAGCAATCAGCCCCAGCATTTT
TRBJ1-3,NA,TRBV6-5,NA,CASSPGLPGTIYF,TGTGCCAGCAGTCCTGGGTTGCCGGGCACCATATATTTT
TRBJ1-1,few,TRBV6-6,NA,CASSYAPGGGEAFF,TGTGCCAGCAGTTACGCCCCGGGCGGGGGTGAGGCTTTCTTT
TRBJ1-1,NA,TRBV11-2,TRBD1,CASSLSTGANTEAFF,TGTGCCAGCAGCTTATCGACAGGGGCGAACACTGAAGCTTTCTTT
TRBJ1-1,NA,TRBV5-6,NA,CASSLILQGMNTEAFF,TGTGCCAGCAGCTTAATCCTCCAGGGGATGAACACTGAAGCTTTCTTT
TRBJ2-7,NA,TRBV24-1,TRBD1,CATSDLKYRGISSGGQYF,TGTGCCACCAGTGATTTAAAATACAGGGGGATATCTTCAGGAGGGCAGTACTTC
TRBJ2-5,NA,TRBV28,NA,CASSFRSGGSGETQYF,TGTGCCAGCAGTTTCAGATCCGGCGGCTCTGGAGAGACCCAGTACTTC
TRBJ1-4,NA,TRBV29-1,TRBD1,CSIERDRGEKLFF,TGCAGCATTGAACGGGACAGGGGTGAAAAACTGTTTTTT
TRBJ1-1,once,TRBV7-9,TRBD1,CASSPGTGANTEAFF,TGTGCCAGCAGCCCAGGGACAGGGGCGAACACTGAAGCTTTCTTT
TRBJ1-1,NA,TRBV28,NA,CASSYLDGRASLGAFF,TGTGCCAGCAGTTATTTGGACGGCAGGGCGTCTTTAGGAGCTTTCTTT
TRBJ2-7,NA,TRBV11-2,NA,CASSSKAEVYEQYF,TGTGCCAGCAGCTCTAAGGCAGAGGTTTACGAGCAGTACTTC
TRBJ2-7,NA,TRBV18,TRBD2,CASSPGGLAGGRKQYF,TGTGCCAGCTCACCAGGAGGACTAGCGGGGGGGCGGAAGCAGTACTTC
TRBJ1-5,few,TRBV30,NA,CAWSVGGNRMGQPQHF,TGTGCCTGGAGTGTGGGAGGGAATAGGATGGGTCAGCCCCAGCATTTT
TRBJ1-2,NA,TRBV5-5,TRBD1,CASSVDRSSYGYTF,TGTGCCAGCAGCGTGGACAGGTCGAGCTATGGCTACACCTTC
TRBJ1-1,NA,TRBV10-2,TRBD1,CASLLDRVKAEAFF,TGCGCCAGCTTACTTGACAGGGTTAAAGCTGAAGCTTTCTTT
TRBJ1-6,few,TRBV18,TRBD1,CASSPGTGWNSPLHF,TGTGCCAGCTCACCCGGGACAGGGTGGAATTCACCCCTCCACTTT
TRBJ2-1,NA,TRBV3-1/TRBV3-2,TRBD2,CASSRLAGDNEQFF,TGTGCCAGCAGCCGACTAGCGGGAGACAATGAGCAGTTCTTC
TRBJ1-1,NA,TRBV5-1,NA,CASSFSRGVNTEAFF,TGCGCCAGCAGCTTTAGTAGGGGTGTAAACACTGAAGCTTTCTTT
TRBJ1-6,NA,TRBV27,TRBD1,CASSQGQGWTPLHF,TGTGCCAGCAGTCAGGGACAGGGGTGGACACCCCTCCACTTT
TRBJ2-7,NA,TRBV19,NA,CASSRGHFSYEQYF,TGTGCCAGTAGTAGAGGACATTTCTCCTACGAGCAGTACTTC
TRBJ1-2,few,TRBV6-5,NA,CASSYPQGSNYGYTF,TGTGCCAGCAGTTATCCTCAGGGGTCCAACTATGGCTACACCTTC
TRBJ2-7,NA,TRBV18,NA,CASSPTIGHSSAYEQYF,TGTGCCAGCTCACCAACTATCGGACATTCTTCCGCCTACGAGCAGTACTTC
TRBJ1-5,NA,TRBV6-6,NA,CASSWGGAGSNQPQHF,TGTGCCAGCAGTTGGGGGGGCGCGGGGAGCAATCAGCCCCAGCATTTT
TRBJ2-3,NA,TRBV18,TRBD2,CASSPRLPAGGSTDTQYF,TGTGCCAGCTCACCAAGGCTACCGGCGGGAGGCTCCACAGATACGCAGTATTTT
TRBJ1-1,NA,TRBV30,NA,CAWSAGDLEAFF,TGTGCCTGGAGCGCGGGGGACCTTGAAGCTTTCTTT
TRBJ2-3,NA,TRBV7-8,NA,CASSLVRDSPTDTQYF,TGTGCCAGCAGCTTAGTCAGGGATTCCCCCACAGATACGCAGTATTTT
TRBJ1-2,NA,TRBV4-1,NA,CASSQASGLSYGYTF,TGCGCCAGCAGCCAAGCCTCGGGACTGAGCTATGGCTACACCTTC
TRBJ2-2,few,TRBV29-1,NA,CSVEKATGNTGELFF,TGCAGCGTTGAAAAAGCAACAGGGAACACCGGGGAGCTGTTTTTT
TRBJ1-5,NA,TRBV19,TRBD1,CASSVPGGVGFQPQHF,TGTGCCAGTAGTGTCCCAGGGGGCGTGGGTTTTCAGCCCCAGCATTTT
TRBJ2-7,NA,TRBV7-9,NA,CASAGFSDEQYF,TGTGCCAGCGCAGGGTTCTCCGACGAGCAGTACTTC
TRBJ1-5,few,TRBV4-2,NA,CASSQLGEGGNQPQHF,TGTGCCAGCAGCCAACTGGGAGAGGGGGGCAATCAGCCCCAGCATTTT
TRBJ2-3,NA,TRBV6-5,TRBD2,CASSYGGGGPDTQYF,TGTGCCAGCAGTTACGGCGGGGGGGGGCCAGATACGCAGTATTTT
TRBJ2-5,NA,TRBV21-1,NA,CASRGGLAGVQETQYF,TGTGCCAGCAGAGGAGGACTAGCGGGAGTCCAAGAGACCCAGTACTTC
TRBJ1-2,few,TRBV5-1,NA,CASSSGSGTTNYGYTF,TGCGCCAGCAGCTCTGGATCCGGGACAACTAACTATGGCTACACCTTC
TRBJ1-1,few,TRBV5-1,NA,CASKSRGMNTEAFF,TGCGCCAGCAAAAGCCGAGGAATGAACACTGAAGCTTTCTTT
TRBJ2-1,NA,TRBV19,TRBD2,CASKLWTSGSNEQFF,TGTGCCAGTAAATTGTGGACTAGCGGGAGCAATGAGCAGTTCTTC